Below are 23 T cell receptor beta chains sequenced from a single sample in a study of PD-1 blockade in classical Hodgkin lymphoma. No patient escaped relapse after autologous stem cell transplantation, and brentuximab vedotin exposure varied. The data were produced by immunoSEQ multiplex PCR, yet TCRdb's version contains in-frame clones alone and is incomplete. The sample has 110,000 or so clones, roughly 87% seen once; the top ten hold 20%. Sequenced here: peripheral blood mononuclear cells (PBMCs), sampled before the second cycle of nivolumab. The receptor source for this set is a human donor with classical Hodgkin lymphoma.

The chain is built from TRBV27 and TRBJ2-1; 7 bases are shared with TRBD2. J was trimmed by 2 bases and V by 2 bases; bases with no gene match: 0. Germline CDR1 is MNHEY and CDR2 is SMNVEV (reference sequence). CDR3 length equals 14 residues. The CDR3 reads CASSLAGAYNEQFF. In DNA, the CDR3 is TGTGCCAGCAGTTTAGCGGGGGCCTACAATGAGCAGTTCTTC.

The CDR3 region is CASSSFGQGGYTF. The CDR3 DNA follows: TGTGCCAGCAGCTCCTTCGGACAGGGCGGCTACACCTTC. The chain is built from TRBV7-2 and TRBJ1-2; 8 bases agree with TRBD1. Trimming removed 4 bases from V and 8 bases from J; junction bases left unmatched: 6. Germline lookup yields CDR1 SGHTA and CDR2 FQGNSA. The CDR3 sequence is 13 residues long.

The CDR3 sequence is CASSSPGLAQIETQYF. DNA of the CDR3: TGTGCCAGCTCATCTCCGGGACTAGCGCAAATAGAGACCCAGTACTTC. The chain is built from TRBV18 and TRBJ2-5; 10 bases are a match to TRBD2. V lost 5 bases to trimming and J lost 4 bases; unmatched junction nucleotides: 10. The CDR3 runs 16 residues. The germline V gene encodes CDR1 KGHSH and CDR2 LQKENI.

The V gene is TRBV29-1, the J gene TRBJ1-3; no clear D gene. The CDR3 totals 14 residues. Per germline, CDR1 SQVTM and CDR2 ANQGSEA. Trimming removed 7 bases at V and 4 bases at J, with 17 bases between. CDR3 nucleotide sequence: TGCAGCGCCGTTTCTGGGCTTTCAGGAAACACCATATATTTT. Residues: CSAVSGLSGNTIYF. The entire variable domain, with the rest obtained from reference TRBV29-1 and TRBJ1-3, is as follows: SAVISQKPSRDICQRGTSLTIQCQVDSQVTMMFWYRQQPGQSLTLIATANQGSEATYESGFVIDKFPISRPNLTFSTLTVSNMSPEDSSIYLCSAVSGLSGNTIYFGEGSWLTVV.

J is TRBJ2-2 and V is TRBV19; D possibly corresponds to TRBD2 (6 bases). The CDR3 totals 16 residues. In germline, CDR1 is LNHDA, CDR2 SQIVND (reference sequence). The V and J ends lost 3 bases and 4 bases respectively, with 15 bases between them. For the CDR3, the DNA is TGTGCCAGTAGTATCGCGGCTAGCGTTGGCACCGGGGAGCTGTTTTTT. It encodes CASSIAASVGTGELFF.

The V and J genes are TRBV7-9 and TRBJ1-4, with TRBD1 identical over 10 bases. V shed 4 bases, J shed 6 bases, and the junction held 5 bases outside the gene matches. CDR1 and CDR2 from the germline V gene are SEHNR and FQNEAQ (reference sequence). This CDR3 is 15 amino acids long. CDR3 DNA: TGTGCCAGCAGCTCACTGGGACAGGGGTATGAAAAACTGTTTTTT. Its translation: CASSSLGQGYEKLFF.

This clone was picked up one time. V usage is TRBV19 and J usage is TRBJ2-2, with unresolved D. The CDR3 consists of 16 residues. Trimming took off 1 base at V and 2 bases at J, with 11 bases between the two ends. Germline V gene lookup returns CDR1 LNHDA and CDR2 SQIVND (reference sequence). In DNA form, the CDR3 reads TGTGCCAGTAGTATAGTGTATAAGGGAAACACCGGGGAGCTGTTTTTT. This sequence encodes CASSIVYKGNTGELFF.

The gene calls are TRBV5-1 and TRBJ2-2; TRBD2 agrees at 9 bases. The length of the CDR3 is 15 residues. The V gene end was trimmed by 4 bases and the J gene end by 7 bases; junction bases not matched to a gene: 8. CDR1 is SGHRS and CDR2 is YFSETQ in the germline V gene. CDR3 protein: CASSQVAGVNGELFF. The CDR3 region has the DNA TGCGCCAGCAGCCAAGTAGCGGGAGTAAACGGGGAGCTGTTTTTT.

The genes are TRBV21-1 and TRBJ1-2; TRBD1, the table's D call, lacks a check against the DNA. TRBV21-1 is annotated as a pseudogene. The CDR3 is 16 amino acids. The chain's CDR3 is CASSKKRMEGVCGYTF. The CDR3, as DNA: TGTGCCAGCAGCAAAAAACGGATGGAAGGGGTGTGTGGCTACACCTTC.

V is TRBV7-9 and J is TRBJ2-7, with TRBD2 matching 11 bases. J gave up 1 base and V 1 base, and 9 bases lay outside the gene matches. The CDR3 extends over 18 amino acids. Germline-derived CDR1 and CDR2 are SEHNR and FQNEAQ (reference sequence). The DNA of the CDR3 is TGTGCCAGCAGCTTAGTTGGGACTAGCGGAGCCCGATCCTACGAGCAGTACTTC. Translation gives CASSLVGTSGARSYEQYF. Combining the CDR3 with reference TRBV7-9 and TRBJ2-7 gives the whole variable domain DTGVSQNPRHKITKRGQNVTFRCDPISEHNRLYWYRQTLGQGPEFLTYFQNEAQLEKSRLLSDRFSAERPKGSFSTLEIQRTEQGDSAMYLCASSLVGTSGARSYEQYFGPGTRLTVT.

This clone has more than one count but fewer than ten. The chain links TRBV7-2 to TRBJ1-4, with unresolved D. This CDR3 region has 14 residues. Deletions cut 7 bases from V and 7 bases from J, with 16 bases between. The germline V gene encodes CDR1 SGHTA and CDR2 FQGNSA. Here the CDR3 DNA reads TGTGCCAGCACCACCCAAGGAGGGAGTGAAAAACTGTTTTTT. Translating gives CASTTQGGSEKLFF.

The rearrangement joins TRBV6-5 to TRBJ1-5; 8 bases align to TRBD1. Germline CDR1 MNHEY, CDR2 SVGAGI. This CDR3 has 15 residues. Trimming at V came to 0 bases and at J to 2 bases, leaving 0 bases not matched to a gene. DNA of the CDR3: TGTGCCAGCAGTTACTCGGACAGGGGCAATCAGCCCCAGCATTTT. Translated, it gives CASSYSDRGNQPQHF.

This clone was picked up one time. DNA of the CDR3: TGTGCCAGCAGCGTAGGGGGAGGGTTGGAGACCGGGGAGCTGTTTTTT. It yields the protein CASSVGGGLETGELFF. V and J are TRBV9 and TRBJ2-2; TRBD2 matches 7 bases. CDR1 and CDR2 from the germline V gene are SGDLS and YYNGEE. The length of the CDR3 is 16 residues. The junction had 7 bases not matched to a gene; V was cut back by 0 bases and J by 5 bases.

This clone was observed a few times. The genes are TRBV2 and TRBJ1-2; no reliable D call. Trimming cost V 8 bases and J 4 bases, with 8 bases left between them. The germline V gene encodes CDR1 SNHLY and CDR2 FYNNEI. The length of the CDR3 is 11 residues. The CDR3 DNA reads TGTGCCAGCGCCCAATCCTATGGCTACACCTTC. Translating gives CASAQSYGYTF.

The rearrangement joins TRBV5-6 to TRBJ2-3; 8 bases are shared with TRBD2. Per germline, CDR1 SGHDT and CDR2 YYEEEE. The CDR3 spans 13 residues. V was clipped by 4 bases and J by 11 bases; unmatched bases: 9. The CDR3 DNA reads TGTGCCAGCAGCCTTCGAAGCGGGAGTGGGCAGTATTTT. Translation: CASSLRSGSGQYF.

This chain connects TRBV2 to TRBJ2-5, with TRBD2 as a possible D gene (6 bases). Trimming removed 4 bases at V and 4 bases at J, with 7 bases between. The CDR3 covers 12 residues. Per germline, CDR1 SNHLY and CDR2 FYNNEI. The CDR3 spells CASSGLVETQYF. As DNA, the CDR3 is TGTGCCAGCAGTGGACTAGTAGAGACCCAGTACTTC.

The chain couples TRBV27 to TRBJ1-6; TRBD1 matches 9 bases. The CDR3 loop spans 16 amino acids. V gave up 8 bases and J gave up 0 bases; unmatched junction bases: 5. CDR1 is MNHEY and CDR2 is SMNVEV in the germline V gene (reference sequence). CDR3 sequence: CASWTGESSYNSPLHF. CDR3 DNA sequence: TGTGCCAGCTGGACAGGGGAGAGCTCCTATAATTCACCCCTCCACTTT.

The CDR3 sequence: CASATGEGSYSNQPQHF. Written as DNA, the CDR3 is TGTGCCAGTGCGACAGGCGAAGGCAGTTATAGCAATCAGCCCCAGCATTTT. The rearrangement joins TRBV19 to TRBJ1-5, with TRBD1 as a possible D gene (6 bases). V was pared by 8 bases and J by 0 bases, with 20 bases between. The CDR3 spans 17 residues. The germline CDR1 and CDR2 sequences are LNHDA and SQIVND (reference sequence).

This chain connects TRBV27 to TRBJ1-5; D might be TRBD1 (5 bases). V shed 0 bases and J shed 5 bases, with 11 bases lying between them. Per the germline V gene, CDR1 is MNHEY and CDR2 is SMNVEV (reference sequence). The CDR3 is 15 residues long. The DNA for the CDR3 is TGTGCCAGCAGTTTATCGTGGGCAGGGCATCAGCCCCAGCATTTT. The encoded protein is CASSLSWAGHQPQHF.

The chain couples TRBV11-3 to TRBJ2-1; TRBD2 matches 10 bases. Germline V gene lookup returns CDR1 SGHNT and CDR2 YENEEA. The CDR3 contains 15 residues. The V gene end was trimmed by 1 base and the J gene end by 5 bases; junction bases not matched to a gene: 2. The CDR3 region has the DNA TGTGCCAGCAGCTTAGCAGCGGGAGGGGACAATGAGCAGTTCTTC. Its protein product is CASSLAAGGDNEQFF.

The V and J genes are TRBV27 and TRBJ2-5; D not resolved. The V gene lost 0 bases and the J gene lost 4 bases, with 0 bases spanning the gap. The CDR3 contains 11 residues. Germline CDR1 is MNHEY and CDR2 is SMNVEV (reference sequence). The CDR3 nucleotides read TGTGCCAGCAGTTTATCAGAGACCCAGTACTTC. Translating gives CASSLSETQYF.

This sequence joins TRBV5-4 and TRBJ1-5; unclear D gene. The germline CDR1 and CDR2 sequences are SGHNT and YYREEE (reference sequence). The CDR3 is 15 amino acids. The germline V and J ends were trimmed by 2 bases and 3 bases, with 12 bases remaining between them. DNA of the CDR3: TGTGCCAGCAGCTTCAATCGTAGCTACAATCAGCCCCAGCATTTT. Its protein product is CASSFNRSYNQPQHF.

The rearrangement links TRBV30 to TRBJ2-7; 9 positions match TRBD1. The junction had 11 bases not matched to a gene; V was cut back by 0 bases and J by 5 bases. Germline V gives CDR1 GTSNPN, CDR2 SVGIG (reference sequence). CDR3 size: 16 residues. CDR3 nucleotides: TGTGCCTGGAGTGTACGGGGGACAGGGACCGGCGACGAGCAGTACTTC. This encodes CAWSVRGTGTGDEQYF. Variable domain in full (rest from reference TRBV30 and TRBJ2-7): SQTIHQWPATLVQPVGSPLSLECTVEGTSNPNLYWYRQAAGRGLQLLFYSVGIGQISSEVPQNLSASRPQDRQFILSSKKLLLSDSGFYLCAWSVRGTGTGDEQYFGPGTRLTVT.